The clone carrying this T cell receptor beta chain has a single count. Its antigen is as yet unknown. This sample was included in a study of T cells after posttransplantation cyclophosphamide. Findings and caveats of the study: Recipient CMV seropositivity and CMV reactivation strongly tracked TRB clonality. TRB overlap between skin or GI tissue T cells and blood was limited. Donor-recipient repertoire similarity was low at 1-2 months, rising over year one.

CDR3 size: 13 residues. CDR1 and CDR2 (germline): SNHLY, FYNNEI. The V end lost 6 bases, the J end lost 5 bases, and 10 bases lay between the germline ends. Cyclophosphamide on days +3 and +4 followed busulfan-fludarabine conditioning and a marrow graft. Produced via immunoSEQ multiplex PCR; TCRdb's table is partial and in-frame only. The data show over 7,000 clones, with roughly 82% seen just once and around 16% held by the top ten. This sequence originates from a female patient between 40 and 55 years old who received an allogeneic stem cell transplant from a related donor, was CMV-positive, and had no GVHD. Some of the T cells may derive from the graft donor. The sample here was CD4+ T cells sorted from blood, taken 1,000 to 1,200 days after allogeneic stem cell transplant with posttransplant cyclophosphamide. The rearrangement uses TRBV2 and TRBJ2-2; D possibly corresponds to TRBD2 (5 bases). The CDR3 DNA sequence: TGTGCCAGCAGCGCCACGGGGACCGGGGAGCTGTTTTTT. It translates to CASSATGTGELFF.